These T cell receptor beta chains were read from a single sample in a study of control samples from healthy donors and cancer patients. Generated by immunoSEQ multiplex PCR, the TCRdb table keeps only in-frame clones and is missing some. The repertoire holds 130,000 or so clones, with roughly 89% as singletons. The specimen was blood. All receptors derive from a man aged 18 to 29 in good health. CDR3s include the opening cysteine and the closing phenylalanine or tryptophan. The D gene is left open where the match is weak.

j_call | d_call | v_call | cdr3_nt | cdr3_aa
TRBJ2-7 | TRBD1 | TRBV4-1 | TGCGCCAGCAGCCCTTGGGACAGGTCCTACGAGCAGTACTTC | CASSPWDRSYEQYF
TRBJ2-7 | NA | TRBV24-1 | TGTGCCACCAGTAGTAGCGGACCCTGGGCCTTC | CATSSSGPWAF
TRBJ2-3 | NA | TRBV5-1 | TGCGCCAGCAGCTCGACTACCGCGGGAGATACGCAGTATTTT | CASSSTTAGDTQYF
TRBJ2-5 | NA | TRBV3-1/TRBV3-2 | TGTGCCAGCAGCCAAGTTACCGAACTGGAGGGGTTCGAGACCCAGTACTTC | CASSQVTELEGFETQYF
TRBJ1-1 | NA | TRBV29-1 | TGCAGCGTTGATAGGGGAGGGGGCACTGAAGCTTTCTTT | CSVDRGGGTEAFF
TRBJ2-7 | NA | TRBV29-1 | TGCAGCGTTGGGGGAGGGGGTGTCTACGAGCAGTACTTC | CSVGGGGVYEQYF
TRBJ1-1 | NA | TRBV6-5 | TGTGCCAGCAGGGACCCGGGACAAAGGAACACTGAAGCTTTCTTT | CASRDPGQRNTEAFF
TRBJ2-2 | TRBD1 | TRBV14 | TGTGCCAGCAGCCCTGGGACAGGCCGGAACACCGGGGAGCTGTTTTTT | CASSPGTGRNTGELFF
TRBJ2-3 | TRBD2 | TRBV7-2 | TGTGCCAGCAGCTTAGCTACGAGCGGGGGGGCAGTAGATACGCAGTATTTT | CASSLATSGGAVDTQYF
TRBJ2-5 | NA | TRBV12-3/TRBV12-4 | TGTGCCAGCAGGTTGGGTGGCCAAGAGACCCAGTACTTC | CASRLGGQETQYF
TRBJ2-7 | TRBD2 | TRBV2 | TGTGCCAGCAGTGAAGCGGTCGGACTAGACGCGGGCTACGAGCAGTACTTC | CASSEAVGLDAGYEQYF
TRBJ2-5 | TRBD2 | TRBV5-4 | TGTGCCAGCAGCTCCAGCGGGGGGGCCCCAGAGACCCAGTACTTC | CASSSSGGAPETQYF